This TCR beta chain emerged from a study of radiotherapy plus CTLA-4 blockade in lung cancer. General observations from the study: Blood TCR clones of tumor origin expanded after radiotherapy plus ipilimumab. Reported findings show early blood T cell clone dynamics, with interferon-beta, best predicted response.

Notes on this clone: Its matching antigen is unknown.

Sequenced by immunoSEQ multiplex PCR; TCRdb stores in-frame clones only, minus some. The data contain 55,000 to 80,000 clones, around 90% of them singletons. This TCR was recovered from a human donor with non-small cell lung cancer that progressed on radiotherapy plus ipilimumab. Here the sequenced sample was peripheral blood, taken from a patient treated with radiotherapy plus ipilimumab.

The chain's CDR3 is CASSEVQTNYGYTF. The CDR3 DNA reads as TGTGCCAGCAGTGAAGTTCAGACTAACTATGGCTACACCTTC. The chain employs TRBV6-1 and TRBJ1-2; D is unresolved. This CDR3 comprises 14 residues. Trimming pared 1 base from V and 0 bases from J, leaving 6 bases between. Per germline, CDR1 MNHNS and CDR2 SASEGT.